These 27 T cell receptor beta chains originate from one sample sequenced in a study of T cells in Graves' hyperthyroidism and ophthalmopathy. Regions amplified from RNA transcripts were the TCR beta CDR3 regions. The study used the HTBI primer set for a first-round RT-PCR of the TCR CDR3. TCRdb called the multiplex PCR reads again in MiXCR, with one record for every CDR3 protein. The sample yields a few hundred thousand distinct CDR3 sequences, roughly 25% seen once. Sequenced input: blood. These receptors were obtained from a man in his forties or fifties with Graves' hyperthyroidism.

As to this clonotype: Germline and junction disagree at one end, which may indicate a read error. The CDR3 here is CASRTTGGAYNEQFF. The CDR3 nucleotides read TGTGCCAGCCGGACGACAGGGGGCGCCTACAACGAGCAGTTCTTC. V and J are TRBV6-2 or TRBV6-3 and TRBJ2-1; 10 bases match TRBD1. This CDR3 comprises 15 residues. CDR1 is MNHEY, CDR2 SVGEGT, per germline.

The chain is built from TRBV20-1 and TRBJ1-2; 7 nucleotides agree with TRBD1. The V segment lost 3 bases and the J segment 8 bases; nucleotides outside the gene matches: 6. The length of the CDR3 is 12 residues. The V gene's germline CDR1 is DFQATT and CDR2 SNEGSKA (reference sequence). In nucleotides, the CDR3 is TGCAGTGCTAGGCCAGGGGGAGCAGGCTACACCTTC. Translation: CSARPGGAGYTF.

Written as DNA, the CDR3 is TGTGCCAGCAGTCTTCGGACAGGGCAGGCTGAAGCTTTCTTT. Translating gives CASSLRTGQAEAFF. The chain combines TRBV28 with TRBJ1-1; 8 bases map to TRBD1. Germline V gene data show CDR1 as MDHEN and CDR2 as SYDVKM. The CDR3 contains 14 residues. V trimming: 5 bases; J trimming: 6 bases; junction bases outside the gene matches: 8.

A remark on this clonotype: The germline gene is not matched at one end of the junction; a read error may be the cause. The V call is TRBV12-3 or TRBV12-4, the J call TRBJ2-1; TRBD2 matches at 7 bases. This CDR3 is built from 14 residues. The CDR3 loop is CASSLAETYNEQFF. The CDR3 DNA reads TGTGCCAGCAGTCTAGCGGAAACCTACAATGAGCAGTTCTTC.

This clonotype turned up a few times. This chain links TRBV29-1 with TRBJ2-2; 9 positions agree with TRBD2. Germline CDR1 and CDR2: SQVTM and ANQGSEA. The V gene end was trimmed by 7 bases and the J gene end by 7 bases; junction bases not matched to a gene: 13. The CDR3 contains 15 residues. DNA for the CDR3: TGCAGCGGGGCCACTGCGGGAGGGCCGGTCGGGGAGCTGTTTTTT. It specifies CSGATAGGPVGELFF.

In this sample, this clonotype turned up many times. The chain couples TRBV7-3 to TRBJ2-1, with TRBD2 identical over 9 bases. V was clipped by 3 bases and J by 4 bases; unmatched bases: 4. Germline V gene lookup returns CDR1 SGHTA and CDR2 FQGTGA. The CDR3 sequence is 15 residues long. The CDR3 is CASSLRLAEYNEQFF. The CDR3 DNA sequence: TGTGCCAGCAGCTTGAGACTAGCGGAGTACAATGAGCAGTTCTTC.

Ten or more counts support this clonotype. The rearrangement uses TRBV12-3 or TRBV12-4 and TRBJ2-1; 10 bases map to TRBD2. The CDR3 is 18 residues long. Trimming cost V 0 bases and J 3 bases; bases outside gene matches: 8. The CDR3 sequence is CASSLAQLAGVNYNEQFF. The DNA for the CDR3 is TGTGCCAGCAGTTTAGCACAGCTAGCGGGAGTTAACTACAATGAGCAGTTCTTC.

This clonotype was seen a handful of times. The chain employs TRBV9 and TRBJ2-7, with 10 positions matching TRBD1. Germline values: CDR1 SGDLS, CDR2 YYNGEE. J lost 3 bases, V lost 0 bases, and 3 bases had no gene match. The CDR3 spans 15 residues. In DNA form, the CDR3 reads TGTGCCAGCAGCGTAGAGGGACAGGGGTTCTACGAGCAGTACTTC. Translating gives CASSVEGQGFYEQYF. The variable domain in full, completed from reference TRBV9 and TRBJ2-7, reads DSGVTQTPKHLITATGQRVTLRCSPRSGDLSVYWYQQSLDQGLQFLIQYYNGEERAKGNILERFSAQQFPDLHSELNLSSLELGDSALYFCASSVEGQGFYEQYFGPGTRLTVT.

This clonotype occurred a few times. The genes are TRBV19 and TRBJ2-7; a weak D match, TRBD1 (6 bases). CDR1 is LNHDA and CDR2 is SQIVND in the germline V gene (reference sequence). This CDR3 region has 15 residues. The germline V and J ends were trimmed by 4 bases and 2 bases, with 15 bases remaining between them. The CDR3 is CASSTPETGPYEQYF. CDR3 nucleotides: TGTGCCAGTAGTACCCCCGAGACAGGACCCTACGAGCAGTACTTC.

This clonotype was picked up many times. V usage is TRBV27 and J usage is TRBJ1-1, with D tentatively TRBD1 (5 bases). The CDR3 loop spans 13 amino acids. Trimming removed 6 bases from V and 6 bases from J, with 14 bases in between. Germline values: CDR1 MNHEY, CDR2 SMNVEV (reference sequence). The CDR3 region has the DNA TGTGCCAGCAGGGGGACGGGACGGGCTGAAGCTTTCTTT. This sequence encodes CASRGTGRAEAFF.

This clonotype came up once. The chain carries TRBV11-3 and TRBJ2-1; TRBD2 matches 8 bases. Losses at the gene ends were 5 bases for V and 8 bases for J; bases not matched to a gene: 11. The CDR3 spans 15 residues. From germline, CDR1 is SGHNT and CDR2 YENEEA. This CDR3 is CASSPGVSGAHEQFF. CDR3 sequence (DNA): TGTGCCAGCAGCCCGGGGGTTAGCGGGGCCCATGAGCAGTTCTTC.

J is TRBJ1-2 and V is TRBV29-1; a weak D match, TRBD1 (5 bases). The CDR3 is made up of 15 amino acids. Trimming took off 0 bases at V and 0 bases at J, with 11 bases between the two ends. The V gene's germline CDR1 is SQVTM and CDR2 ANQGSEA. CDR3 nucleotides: TGCAGCGTTGAAGATAGGAAGGGGACTAACTATGGCTACACCTTC. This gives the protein CSVEDRKGTNYGYTF.

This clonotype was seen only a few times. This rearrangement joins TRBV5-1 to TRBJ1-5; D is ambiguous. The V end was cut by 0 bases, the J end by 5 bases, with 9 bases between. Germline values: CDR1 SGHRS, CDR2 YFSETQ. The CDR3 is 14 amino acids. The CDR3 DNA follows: TGCGCCAGCAGCTTGGCCCCGGGTGATCAGCCCCAGCATTTT. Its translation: CASSLAPGDQPQHF.

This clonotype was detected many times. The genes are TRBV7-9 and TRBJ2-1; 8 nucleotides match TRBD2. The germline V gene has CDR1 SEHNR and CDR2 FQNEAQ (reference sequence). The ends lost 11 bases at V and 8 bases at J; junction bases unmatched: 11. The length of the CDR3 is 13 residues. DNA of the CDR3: TGTGCCGGCCTGATTTCGGGGGGGGATGAGCAGTTCTTC. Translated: CAGLISGGDEQFF.

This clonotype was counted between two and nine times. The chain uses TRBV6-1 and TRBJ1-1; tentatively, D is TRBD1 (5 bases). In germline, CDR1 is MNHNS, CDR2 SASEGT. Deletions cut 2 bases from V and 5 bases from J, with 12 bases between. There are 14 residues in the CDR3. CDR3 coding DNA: TGTGCCAGCAGTGAACCAGGGATGACAACTGAAGCTTTCTTT. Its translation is CASSEPGMTTEAFF.

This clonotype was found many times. This chain's CDR3 is CASTRRMGQETQYF. The CDR3 coding sequence is TGTGCCAGCACCCGACGGATGGGCCAAGAGACCCAGTACTTC. The chain recombines TRBV28 with TRBJ2-5, with unresolved D. V was pared by 7 bases and J by 1 base, with 13 bases between. Germline loops: CDR1 MDHEN, CDR2 SYDVKM. The CDR3 spans 14 residues.

The CDR3 DNA reads as TGTGCCAGCAGTTTAGCGCCTAGCGGGAGTGGGGAGCAGTACTTC. Protein: CASSLAPSGSGEQYF. The chain employs TRBV12-3 or TRBV12-4 and TRBJ2-7; 10 bases agree with TRBD2. The CDR3 has 15 residues. The V segment lost 0 bases and the J segment 7 bases; nucleotides outside the gene matches: 6.

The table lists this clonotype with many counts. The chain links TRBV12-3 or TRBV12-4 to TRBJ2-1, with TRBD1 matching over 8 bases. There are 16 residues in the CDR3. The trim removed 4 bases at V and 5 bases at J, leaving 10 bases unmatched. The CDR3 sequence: CASSSVATGVNNEQFF. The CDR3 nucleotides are TGTGCCAGCAGTTCAGTGGCGACAGGGGTAAACAATGAGCAGTTCTTC.

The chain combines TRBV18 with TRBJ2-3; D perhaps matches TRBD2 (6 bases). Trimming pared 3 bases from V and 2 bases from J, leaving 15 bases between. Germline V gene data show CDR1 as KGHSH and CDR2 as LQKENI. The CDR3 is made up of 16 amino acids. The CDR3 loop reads CASSPTKGTSTDTQYF. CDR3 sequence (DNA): TGTGCCAGCTCACCTACTAAAGGGACTTCCACAGATACGCAGTATTTT. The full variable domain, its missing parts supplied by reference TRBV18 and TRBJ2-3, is NAGVMQNPRHLVRRRGQEARLRCSPMKGHSHVYWYRQLPEEGLKFMVYLQKENIIDESGMPKERFSAEFPKEGPSILRIQQVVRGDSAAYFCASSPTKGTSTDTQYFGPGTRLTVL.

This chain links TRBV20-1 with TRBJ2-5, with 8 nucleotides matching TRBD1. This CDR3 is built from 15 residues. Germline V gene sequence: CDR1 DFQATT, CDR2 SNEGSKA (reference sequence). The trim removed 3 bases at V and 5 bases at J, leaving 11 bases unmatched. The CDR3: CSASESAGGWETQYF. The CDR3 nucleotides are TGCAGTGCTAGTGAGTCGGCAGGGGGCTGGGAGACCCAGTACTTC.

The CDR3 nucleotides are TGCGCCACCGAACAGGAGACCCAGTACTTC. As protein: CATEQETQYF. The chain uses TRBV10-2 and TRBJ2-5; D unclear. Germline CDR1 is WSHSY and CDR2 is SAAADI. This CDR3 spans 10 amino acids. V was shortened by 10 bases and J by 5 bases, with 8 bases between the two germline ends.

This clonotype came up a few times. As DNA, the CDR3 is TGTGCCAGTAGTATAGTGGGGGGCACTGAAGCTTTCTTT. It codes for CASSIVGGTEAFF. The chain links TRBV19 to TRBJ1-1; a weak D match, TRBD1 (5 bases). There are 13 residues in the CDR3. Germline loops: CDR1 LNHDA, CDR2 SQIVND (reference sequence). V lost 1 base, J lost 4 bases, and 7 bases lay in between.

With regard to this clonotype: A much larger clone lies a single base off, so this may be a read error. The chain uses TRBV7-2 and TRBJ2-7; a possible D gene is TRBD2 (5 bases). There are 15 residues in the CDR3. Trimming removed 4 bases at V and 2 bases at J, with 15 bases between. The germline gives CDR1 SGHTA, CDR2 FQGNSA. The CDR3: CASSSTSPRAYEQYF. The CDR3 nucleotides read TGTGCCAGCAGCTCAACCTCCCCGAGGGCCTACGAGCAGTACTTC.

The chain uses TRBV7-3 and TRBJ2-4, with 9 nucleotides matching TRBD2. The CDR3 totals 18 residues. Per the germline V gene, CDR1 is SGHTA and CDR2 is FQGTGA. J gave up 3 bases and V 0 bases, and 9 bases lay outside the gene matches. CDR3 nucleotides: TGTGCCAGCAGCTTAACTGGCGGGAGGGCCGAGGGCAAAAACATTCAGTACTTC. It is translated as CASSLTGGRAEGKNIQYF.

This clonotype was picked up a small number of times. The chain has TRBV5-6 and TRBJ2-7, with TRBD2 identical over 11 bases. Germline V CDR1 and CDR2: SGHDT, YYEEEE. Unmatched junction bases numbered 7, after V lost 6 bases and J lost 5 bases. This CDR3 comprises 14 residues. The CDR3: CASILSGRAHEQYF. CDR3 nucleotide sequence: TGTGCCAGCATCCTTAGCGGGAGGGCCCACGAGCAGTACTTC.

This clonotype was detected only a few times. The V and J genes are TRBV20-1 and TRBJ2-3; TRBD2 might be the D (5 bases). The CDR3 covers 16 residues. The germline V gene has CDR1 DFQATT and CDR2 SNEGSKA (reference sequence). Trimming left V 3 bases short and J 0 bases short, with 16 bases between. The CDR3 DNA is TGCAGTGCTAGTTCCGCTAGCCTTGGGAGCACAGATACGCAGTATTTT. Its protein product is CSASSASLGSTDTQYF.

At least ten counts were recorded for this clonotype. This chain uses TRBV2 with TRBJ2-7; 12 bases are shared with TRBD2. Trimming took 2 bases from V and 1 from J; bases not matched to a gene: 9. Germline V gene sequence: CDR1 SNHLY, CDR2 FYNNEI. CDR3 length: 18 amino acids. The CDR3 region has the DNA TGTGCCAGCAGTGAATCTAGCGGGAGGGCCCCCAATTCCTACGAGCAGTACTTC. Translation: CASSESSGRAPNSYEQYF. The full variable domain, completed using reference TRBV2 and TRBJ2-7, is EPEVTQTPSHQVTQMGQEVILRCVPISNHLYFYWYRQILGQKVEFLVSFYNNEISEKSEIFDDQFSVERPDGSNFTLKIRSTKLEDSAMYFCASSESSGRAPNSYEQYFGPGTRLTVT.